The rows below give T cell receptor beta chains drawn from one sample of a study of blood T cell repertoires in COVID-19. Measured with immunoSEQ multiplex PCR; TCRdb has only the in-frame clones, and not every one. Of 270,000 or so clones in the sample, roughly 83% are singletons; the top ten hold roughly 1.5%. The sample taken for sequencing was peripheral blood. The receptors were gathered from a human donor with COVID-19, enrolled during active disease. The donor label of this sample is uncertain. Each CDR3 is given with its conserved first and last residue. Fields, in order: D gene, clone size, V gene, J gene, CDR3 DNA, CDR3 protein. The D gene is left open where the match is weak. Clone size appears in some rows only: once, few, many, or a class for an expanded clone.

d_gene: NA; abundance: NA; v_gene: TRBV20-1; j_gene: TRBJ2-1; CDR3nt: TGCAGTGGTCAGGACAATGAGCAGTTCTTC; CDR3aa: CSGQDNEQFF
d_gene: NA; abundance: NA; v_gene: TRBV28; j_gene: TRBJ2-7; CDR3nt: TGTGCCAGCAGTCCTGGACTATCCTACGAGCAGTACTTC; CDR3aa: CASSPGLSYEQYF
d_gene: NA; abundance: once; v_gene: TRBV7-2; j_gene: TRBJ1-1; CDR3nt: TGTGCCAGCAGCTTAGGACAGACAGGTAGGAACACTGAAGCTTTCTTT; CDR3aa: CASSLGQTGRNTEAFF
d_gene: TRBD2; abundance: NA; v_gene: TRBV12-3/TRBV12-4; j_gene: TRBJ2-7; CDR3nt: TGTGCCAGCGGGGGAGGGATGGGGAACGAGCAGTACTTC; CDR3aa: CASGGGMGNEQYF
d_gene: NA; abundance: NA; v_gene: TRBV6-5; j_gene: TRBJ1-5; CDR3nt: TGTGCCAGCAGCCGGGGAGTCGGGGATTTCCAGCATTTT; CDR3aa: CASSRGVGDFQHF
d_gene: TRBD2; abundance: NA; v_gene: TRBV28; j_gene: TRBJ2-3; CDR3nt: TGTGCCAGCGGCTATAGCGGGGTCAGCACAGATACGCAGTATTTT; CDR3aa: CASGYSGVSTDTQYF
d_gene: TRBD1; abundance: NA; v_gene: TRBV27; j_gene: TRBJ1-2; CDR3nt: TGTGCCAGCAGGGAACAGGGGAATGCCTACACCTTC; CDR3aa: CASREQGNAYTF
d_gene: TRBD1; abundance: NA; v_gene: TRBV5-6; j_gene: TRBJ2-5; CDR3nt: TGTGCCAGCAGCCCGGGACAGAGAGAGACCCAGTACTTC; CDR3aa: CASSPGQRETQYF
d_gene: NA; abundance: NA; v_gene: TRBV11-3; j_gene: TRBJ2-2; CDR3nt: TGTGCCAGCAGAAGGGAGGCCGGGGAGCTGTTTTTT; CDR3aa: CASRREAGELFF
d_gene: TRBD1; abundance: NA; v_gene: TRBV29-1; j_gene: TRBJ2-7; CDR3nt: TGCAGCGGAAGACAGGGGGGCTACGAGCAGTACTTC; CDR3aa: CSGRQGGYEQYF
d_gene: NA; abundance: NA; v_gene: TRBV30; j_gene: TRBJ1-1; CDR3nt: TGTGCCTGGAGCTCGCGCAGGTCGAACACTGAAGCTTTCTTT; CDR3aa: CAWSSRRSNTEAFF
d_gene: TRBD2; abundance: NA; v_gene: TRBV15; j_gene: TRBJ2-2; CDR3nt: TGTGCCACCAGCAGAACCCAACCCACCCCCTGGCCCAGCGGGAGGGCATCCGGGGAGCTGTTTTTT; CDR3aa: CATSRTQPTPWPSGRASGELFF
d_gene: NA; abundance: NA; v_gene: TRBV2; j_gene: TRBJ1-5; CDR3nt: TGTGCCAGCAGCCCTCCCCCTTTCGGTCAGCCCCAGCATTTT; CDR3aa: CASSPPPFGQPQHF
d_gene: NA; abundance: many; v_gene: TRBV11-3; j_gene: TRBJ2-7; CDR3nt: TGTGCCAGCAGCTTAGCCGGCCTACCGGGCTACGAGCAGTACTTC; CDR3aa: CASSLAGLPGYEQYF
d_gene: NA; abundance: NA; v_gene: TRBV3-1/TRBV3-2; j_gene: TRBJ1-1; CDR3nt: TGTGCCAGCAGCCAAGATCGCCCGGGGATCACTGAAGCTTTCTTT; CDR3aa: CASSQDRPGITEAFF
d_gene: TRBD2; abundance: NA; v_gene: TRBV28; j_gene: TRBJ2-1; CDR3nt: TGTGCCATCCCTAGCGGGAGGAATATGAATGAGCAGTTCTTC; CDR3aa: CAIPSGRNMNEQFF
d_gene: NA; abundance: once; v_gene: TRBV28; j_gene: TRBJ2-3; CDR3nt: TGTGCCAGCAGCCGTCCTAGGACAGATACGCAGTATTTT; CDR3aa: CASSRPRTDTQYF
d_gene: TRBD1; abundance: NA; v_gene: TRBV12-3/TRBV12-4; j_gene: TRBJ2-7; CDR3nt: TGTGCCAGCTGCCGGGACAGGGGCTACGAGCAGTACTTC; CDR3aa: CASCRDRGYEQYF
d_gene: NA; abundance: NA; v_gene: TRBV24-1; j_gene: TRBJ1-2; CDR3nt: TGTGCCACCAGTGAGGAGGGGTACTATGGCTACACCTTC; CDR3aa: CATSEEGYYGYTF
d_gene: TRBD2; abundance: NA; v_gene: TRBV11-2; j_gene: TRBJ2-3; CDR3nt: TGTGCCAGCAGCCCCCGGGGGGGTAGCACAGATACGCAGTATTTT; CDR3aa: CASSPRGGSTDTQYF
d_gene: NA; abundance: once; v_gene: TRBV21-1; j_gene: TRBJ2-4; CDR3nt: TGTGCCAGCAGCAAAGCCGAGAGATTAGCCAAAAACATTCAGTACTTC; CDR3aa: CASSKAERLAKNIQYF
d_gene: TRBD1; abundance: NA; v_gene: TRBV19; j_gene: TRBJ1-2; CDR3nt: TGTGCCAGTAGTCCCCGGACAGGGGAGGGCTACACCTTC; CDR3aa: CASSPRTGEGYTF
d_gene: NA; abundance: NA; v_gene: TRBV30; j_gene: TRBJ1-5; CDR3nt: TGTGCCTGGAGTGCTTTCAATCAGCCCCAGCATTTT; CDR3aa: CAWSAFNQPQHF
d_gene: NA; abundance: NA; v_gene: TRBV6-5; j_gene: TRBJ2-7; CDR3nt: TGTGCCAGCAGTTCCGGTACGGGTGCGCAGTACTTC; CDR3aa: CASSSGTGAQYF
d_gene: NA; abundance: NA; v_gene: TRBV5-6; j_gene: TRBJ2-1; CDR3nt: TGTGCCAGCAGCTTTACAGGGTTCAATGAGCAGTTCTTC; CDR3aa: CASSFTGFNEQFF
d_gene: NA; abundance: NA; v_gene: TRBV10-3; j_gene: TRBJ1-1; CDR3nt: TGTGCCATCAGTGAGTCGGCAGATTGGGAAGCTTTCTTT; CDR3aa: CAISESADWEAFF
d_gene: NA; abundance: NA; v_gene: TRBV11-2; j_gene: TRBJ2-6; CDR3nt: TGTGCCAGCAGCTTAGGCGGAACTGGGGCCAACGTCCTGACTTTC; CDR3aa: CASSLGGTGANVLTF
d_gene: TRBD2; abundance: NA; v_gene: TRBV30; j_gene: TRBJ2-3; CDR3nt: TGTGCCTGGAGCCCGGGCCGGCGGGGAGGGATGTCAGATACGCAGTATTTT; CDR3aa: CAWSPGRRGGMSDTQYF
d_gene: NA; abundance: NA; v_gene: TRBV12-3/TRBV12-4; j_gene: TRBJ1-1; CDR3nt: TGTGCCAGCAGCCCTGAGCCGGGCACTGAAGCTTTCTTT; CDR3aa: CASSPEPGTEAFF
d_gene: NA; abundance: once; v_gene: TRBV7-9; j_gene: TRBJ1-5; CDR3nt: TGTGCCAGCAGCCCGGGGGAACGAGGGTCCCAGCATTTT; CDR3aa: CASSPGERGSQHF
d_gene: NA; abundance: once; v_gene: TRBV10-1; j_gene: TRBJ1-5; CDR3nt: TGCGCCAGCAGTTTCGACAGGATGGTGATCGTAGGTCAGCCCCAGCATTTT; CDR3aa: CASSFDRMVIVGQPQHF
d_gene: TRBD2; abundance: NA; v_gene: TRBV7-2; j_gene: TRBJ2-5; CDR3nt: TGTGCCAGCAGCTTAGTCCCCAGCGGGAGGGAAGAGACCCAGTACTTC; CDR3aa: CASSLVPSGREETQYF
d_gene: NA; abundance: once; v_gene: TRBV11-2; j_gene: TRBJ1-1; CDR3nt: TGTGCCAGCAGCTTGGTCAGGCGGAACACTGAAGCTTTCTTT; CDR3aa: CASSLVRRNTEAFF
d_gene: TRBD1; abundance: NA; v_gene: TRBV11-3; j_gene: TRBJ2-5; CDR3nt: TGTGCCAGCAGCTCAGGGACAGGGAGCGCGACCCAGTACTTC; CDR3aa: CASSSGTGSATQYF
d_gene: NA; abundance: NA; v_gene: TRBV5-1; j_gene: TRBJ1-3; CDR3nt: TGCGCCAGCAGCCTAGAGGGAGTTGCATACTCTGGAAACACCATATATTTT; CDR3aa: CASSLEGVAYSGNTIYF
d_gene: TRBD1; abundance: NA; v_gene: TRBV6-2/TRBV6-3; j_gene: TRBJ1-2; CDR3nt: TGTGCCAGCAGTTCCACACGACAGGGTGGCTACACCTTC; CDR3aa: CASSSTRQGGYTF
d_gene: TRBD2; abundance: NA; v_gene: TRBV11-2; j_gene: TRBJ2-7; CDR3nt: TGTGCCAGCAGCTTCGAGCGGGGATACGAGCAGTACTTC; CDR3aa: CASSFERGYEQYF
d_gene: TRBD1; abundance: NA; v_gene: TRBV12-5; j_gene: TRBJ1-1; CDR3nt: TGTGCTAGTGGTTTGAACAGGGGTGAAGCTTTCTTT; CDR3aa: CASGLNRGEAFF
d_gene: TRBD1; abundance: once; v_gene: TRBV19; j_gene: TRBJ1-4; CDR3nt: TGTGCCAGTGGAGGCCGGGACAGTGAAAAACTGTTTTTT; CDR3aa: CASGGRDSEKLFF
d_gene: NA; abundance: NA; v_gene: TRBV19; j_gene: TRBJ1-4; CDR3nt: TGTGCCAGTACCCTAGGGGCCCATAATGAAAAACTGTTTTTT; CDR3aa: CASTLGAHNEKLFF
d_gene: TRBD1; abundance: NA; v_gene: TRBV5-4; j_gene: TRBJ1-1; CDR3nt: TGTGCCAGCAGGGCACAGGGGATGAGGTTGAGGAACACTGAAGCTTTCTTT; CDR3aa: CASRAQGMRLRNTEAFF
d_gene: TRBD1; abundance: once; v_gene: TRBV5-1; j_gene: TRBJ2-5; CDR3nt: TGCGCCAGCAGCTTGGAGGGGACAGGGGGCGCCAGGGAGACCCAGTACTTC; CDR3aa: CASSLEGTGGARETQYF
d_gene: TRBD2; abundance: NA; v_gene: TRBV11-3; j_gene: TRBJ2-5; CDR3nt: TGTGCCAGCAGCTTAGGGTCCAGCGGGAGGGAGACCCAGTACTTC; CDR3aa: CASSLGSSGRETQYF
d_gene: TRBD1; abundance: NA; v_gene: TRBV7-9; j_gene: TRBJ2-5; CDR3nt: TGTGCCAGCAGCTTAGGTGGGGGACAGGGGGGCCAAGAGACCCAGTACTTC; CDR3aa: CASSLGGGQGGQETQYF
d_gene: TRBD1; abundance: NA; v_gene: TRBV6-2/TRBV6-3; j_gene: TRBJ1-5; CDR3nt: TGTGCCAGCAGCCAATCCGGGACAGGGGGCAATCAGCCCCAGCATTTT; CDR3aa: CASSQSGTGGNQPQHF
d_gene: NA; abundance: NA; v_gene: TRBV30; j_gene: TRBJ1-1; CDR3nt: TGTGCCTGGAGTGGCTCGGGAGGTGAAGCTTTCTTT; CDR3aa: CAWSGSGGEAFF
d_gene: NA; abundance: NA; v_gene: TRBV20-1; j_gene: TRBJ1-1; CDR3nt: TGCAGTGCTAGTCTACAGATCACTGAAGCTTTCTTT; CDR3aa: CSASLQITEAFF
d_gene: NA; abundance: NA; v_gene: TRBV6-6; j_gene: TRBJ1-2; CDR3nt: TGTGCCAGCAGAACCGAGACTAACTATGGCTACACCTTC; CDR3aa: CASRTETNYGYTF
d_gene: NA; abundance: NA; v_gene: TRBV4-1; j_gene: TRBJ1-3; CDR3nt: TGCGCCAGCAGCCAAGATACCAACAGGGCCGTCAAAAACACCATATATTTT; CDR3aa: CASSQDTNRAVKNTIYF
d_gene: TRBD1; abundance: NA; v_gene: TRBV11-3; j_gene: TRBJ2-7; CDR3nt: TGTGCCAGCAGCCCCCAGGGGGCTTCCTACGAGCAGTACTTC; CDR3aa: CASSPQGASYEQYF
d_gene: NA; abundance: NA; v_gene: TRBV7-6; j_gene: TRBJ1-1; CDR3nt: TGTGCCAGCAGCCCACAGGCGAACACTGAAGCTTTCTTT; CDR3aa: CASSPQANTEAFF